The clone carrying this T cell receptor (beta chain) was observed a handful of times. The antigen is not known. The sample contains more than one DNA sequence encoding this CDR3. Sequenced by immunoSEQ multiplex PCR; TCRdb stores in-frame clones only, minus some. The sample yields 30,000 to 40,000 clones, 65% to 85% seen once. The record originates from a study of OX40 agonist ivuxolimab in advanced cancers. Overall study context: Dose-escalation patients had hepatocellular carcinoma, melanoma, renal cell or head and neck cancer. Three patients responded partially, comprising one with hepatocellular carcinoma and two with cutaneous melanoma.

Germline values: CDR1 SGHRS, CDR2 YFSETQ. The CDR3 covers 15 residues. Trimming left V 0 bases short and J 3 bases short, with 13 bases between. Study outcomes and limitations: Dosing at 0.1 to 3.0 mg/kg was accompanied by clonal expansion of CD4+ and CD8+ blood T cells by week 6.

This rearrangement joins TRBV5-1 to TRBJ2-7, with TRBD2 as a possible D gene (7 bases). The sample here was CD4+ or CD8+ T cells sorted from blood, taken in a trial of the OX40 agonist ivuxolimab. The TCR sequence derives from an adult with an advanced solid tumor such as melanoma, head and neck, liver or kidney cancer. CDR3 in DNA: TGCGCCAGCAGCTTGGCCCGGGGGGCGGGCTACGAGCAGTACTTC. Protein product: CASSLARGAGYEQYF. The whole variable domain, remainder taken from reference TRBV5-1 and TRBJ2-7, is KAGVTQTPRYLIKTRGQQVTLSCSPISGHRSVSWYQQTPGQGLQFLFEYFSETQRNKGNFPGRFSGRQFSNSRSEMNVSTLELGDSALYLCASSLARGAGYEQYFGPGTRLTVT.